Presented here are 24 T cell receptor beta chains from one specimen sequenced in a study of sequential checkpoint blockade in melanoma. Treatment defined: randomized to nivolumab then ipilimumab (arm A) or the reverse (arm B). Method: immunoSEQ multiplex PCR; TCRdb's copy keeps in-frame clones and lacks some. The repertoire includes some 20,000 clones, roughly 76% of them detected once, and more than 25% sits in the top ten. The specimen was CD8+ T cells sorted from blood (inferred from file names), collected from a patient given nivolumab and ipilimumab in sequence. These receptor sequences come from a human donor with melanoma.

The V gene is TRBV10-3, the J gene TRBJ2-7, with TRBD2 identical over 10 bases. The length of the CDR3 is 15 residues. The V gene end was trimmed by 2 bases and the J gene end by 7 bases; junction bases not matched to a gene: 8. Germline CDR1 is ENHRY and CDR2 is SYGVKD. For the CDR3, the DNA is TGTGCCATCAGTGAGGCTAGCGGGAGAGTGTGGGAGCAGTACTTC. The encoded protein is CAISEASGRVWEQYF.

CDR3 sequence reads: CASSLENQPQHF. The CDR3 DNA reads as TGTGCCAGCAGCTTGGAGAATCAGCCCCAGCATTTT. The chain couples TRBV7-9 to TRBJ1-5; D gene unclear. This CDR3 spans 12 amino acids. Trimming left V 3 bases short and J 4 bases short, with 4 bases between. Germline CDR1 SEHNR, CDR2 FQNEAQ (reference sequence). The full variable domain, completed using reference TRBV7-9 and TRBJ1-5, is DTGVSQNPRHKITKRGQNVTFRCDPISEHNRLYWYRQTLGQGPEFLTYFQNEAQLEKSRLLSDRFSAERPKGSFSTLEIQRTEQGDSAMYLCASSLENQPQHFGDGTRLSIL.

The V call is TRBV2, the J call TRBJ2-3; D is possibly TRBD2 (6 bases). Between the trimmed V and J ends, which lost 7 bases and 4 bases, there was a span of 21 bases. This CDR3 contains 16 residues. CDR1 is SNHLY and CDR2 is FYNNEI in the germline V gene. CDR3 region: CASIGAVTRRADTQYF. The CDR3 region has the DNA TGTGCCAGCATCGGCGCCGTAACCCGGAGGGCAGATACGCAGTATTTT.

The chain joins TRBV4-3 to TRBJ2-5; the D gene is possibly TRBD1 (6 bases). The CDR3 is 15 residues long. Trimming removed 4 bases at V and 4 bases at J, with 16 bases between. Germline-derived CDR1 and CDR2 are LGHNA and YSLEER. CDR3 DNA sequence: TGCGCCAGCAGCCGACTACTACAGGGTTTAGAGACCCAGTACTTC. Translated: CASSRLLQGLETQYF.

The DNA of the CDR3 is TGTGCCAGCAGTTTATCGGGGCCGCGGAGCGAGACCCAGTACTTC. Translation: CASSLSGPRSETQYF. V is TRBV27 and J is TRBJ2-5, with D possibly matching TRBD1 (5 bases). CDR3 size: 15 residues. Germline CDR1 and CDR2: MNHEY and SMNVEV (reference sequence). Between the trimmed V and J ends, which lost 0 bases and 5 bases, there was a span of 13 bases.

This chain links TRBV25-1 with TRBJ2-7, with 8 bases lining up with TRBD2. J gave up 4 bases and V 2 bases, and 7 bases lay outside the gene matches. Per the germline V gene, CDR1 is MGHDK and CDR2 is SYGVNS. The CDR3 has 15 residues. Here the CDR3 reads CASSEAAGEIYEQYF. CDR3 sequence (DNA): TGTGCCAGCAGTGAAGCAGCGGGAGAGATTTACGAGCAGTACTTC.

The V and J genes are TRBV7-9 and TRBJ2-7; unclear D gene. V was shortened by 4 bases and J by 6 bases, with 10 bases between the two germline ends. This CDR3 contains 12 residues. The germline V gene encodes CDR1 SEHNR and CDR2 FQNEAQ (reference sequence). This CDR3 is CASSYAVGEQYF. The CDR3 region has the DNA TGTGCCAGCAGCTATGCAGTTGGCGAGCAGTACTTC.

This sequence joins TRBV4-2 and TRBJ2-7, with 10 bases that match TRBD2. Trimming cost V 3 bases and J 5 bases; bases outside gene matches: 7. Looked up from germline, CDR1 is LGHNA and CDR2 is YNFKEQ. CDR3 length: 15 amino acids. The CDR3 DNA follows: TGTGCCAGCAGCCAGTTGACTAGCGGGCGACACGAGCAGTACTTC. Its protein is CASSQLTSGRHEQYF.

DNA of the CDR3: TGTGCCAGTAGTCCCGGGACTAGCGACGCAGATACGCAGTATTTT. This encodes CASSPGTSDADTQYF. This sequence joins TRBV19 and TRBJ2-3, with 10 bases aligning to TRBD2. V was pared by 5 bases and J by 4 bases, with 6 bases of the junction left unmatched. The CDR3 runs to 15 residues. In germline, CDR1 is LNHDA, CDR2 SQIVND (reference sequence).

V usage is TRBV4-3 and J usage is TRBJ2-5; D is ambiguous. V was cut by 0 bases and J by 0 bases, with 8 bases left in between. The CDR3 runs to 15 residues. Looked up from germline, CDR1 is LGHNA and CDR2 is YSLEER. The DNA of the CDR3 is TGCGCCAGCAGCCAAGATTTAGCCAACCAAGAGACCCAGTACTTC. This translates into CASSQDLANQETQYF.

This clone was counted only a few times. The rearrangement uses TRBV7-9 and TRBJ1-2; D possibly corresponds to TRBD1 (5 bases). CDR1 is SEHNR, CDR2 FQNEAQ, per germline (reference sequence). This CDR3 comprises 14 residues. Trimming cost V 7 bases and J 2 bases, with 14 bases left between them. CDR3 DNA sequence: TGTGCCAGCACCATCGGTGGGGCCAACTATGGCTACACCTTC. Its translation is CASTIGGANYGYTF.

The rearrangement links TRBV7-6 to TRBJ2-7; 8 bases match TRBD1. J lost 3 bases, V lost 3 bases, and 4 bases had no gene match. Looked up from germline, CDR1 is SGHVS and CDR2 is FNYEAQ. This CDR3 is 14 amino acids long. In DNA, the CDR3 is TGTGCCAGCAGCTTGGGCGGGACAGGCTACGAGCAGTACTTC. Translated, it gives CASSLGGTGYEQYF. Drawing the rest from reference TRBV7-6 and TRBJ2-7, the complete variable domain is GAGVSQSPRYKVTKRGQDVALRCDPISGHVSLYWYRQALGQGPEFLTYFNYEAQQDKSGLPNDRFSAERPEGSISTLTIQRTEQRDSAMYRCASSLGGTGYEQYFGPGTRLTVT.

The chain joins TRBV6-1 to TRBJ2-7; D possibly corresponds to TRBD2 (6 bases). Trimming cost V 6 bases and J 4 bases, with 16 bases left between them. Germline V CDR1 and CDR2: MNHNS, SASEGT. This CDR3 comprises 14 residues. The CDR3 reads CASRETGTLYEQYF. In DNA form, the CDR3 reads TGTGCCAGCAGGGAGACCGGGACTTTATACGAGCAGTACTTC.

The V call is TRBV28, the J call TRBJ2-1, with 7 bases aligning to TRBD2. V lost 5 bases, J lost 9 bases, and 13 bases stayed unmatched. The CDR3 length is 15 residues. From germline, CDR1 is MDHEN and CDR2 SYDVKM. CDR3 in amino acids: CASSVGAGRDGEQFF. The CDR3 coding sequence is TGTGCCAGCAGTGTGGGAGCGGGGAGAGATGGTGAGCAGTTCTTC.

The genes are TRBV6-1 and TRBJ2-6, with a possible D match to TRBD2 (5 bases). V was clipped by 11 bases and J by 0 bases, with 11 bases between them. CDR1 is MNHNS and CDR2 is SASEGT in the germline V gene. The CDR3 is made up of 14 amino acids. The CDR3 spells CALGSDSGANVLTF. CDR3 coding DNA: TGTGCCCTAGGGAGCGACTCTGGGGCCAACGTCCTGACTTTC.

The count of this clone is one. The chain combines TRBV6-1 with TRBJ2-5, with D unresolved. The end of the DNA aligns better with TRBJ2-7, so the J call may be wrong. Germline V gene sequence: CDR1 MNHNS, CDR2 SASEGT. The CDR3 spans 13 residues. The chain's CDR3 is CASSSWSSYEQYF. The CDR3 nucleotides are TGTGCCAGCAGTTCGTGGAGCTCCTACGAGCAGTACTTC.

This chain links TRBV27 with TRBJ2-7; 9 bases are a match to TRBD2. The V segment lost 5 bases and the J segment 2 bases; nucleotides outside the gene matches: 7. This CDR3 has 15 amino acids. Per the germline V gene, CDR1 is MNHEY and CDR2 is SMNVEV (reference sequence). The CDR3 nucleotides are TGTGCCAGCAGTCCGTTAGCGGGAGAGCCCTACGAGCAGTACTTC. Its protein is CASSPLAGEPYEQYF.

This clone was recorded once. The V gene is TRBV7-2, the J gene TRBJ2-7, with D perhaps TRBD1 (6 bases). Trimming pared 4 bases from V and 7 bases from J, leaving 14 bases between. The length of the CDR3 is 13 residues. Germline V gene data show CDR1 as SGHTA and CDR2 as FQGNSA. CDR3 residues: CASSWAGAGEQYF. CDR3 DNA sequence: TGTGCCAGCAGCTGGGCAGGGGCAGGGGAGCAGTACTTC.

This rearrangement joins TRBV6-5 to TRBJ2-1; 13 bases map to TRBD2. In germline, CDR1 is MNHEY, CDR2 SVGAGI. The CDR3 length is 16 residues. The ends lost 0 bases at V and 7 bases at J; junction bases unmatched: 3. The CDR3 DNA follows: TGTGCCAGCAGTTACTCTAGGACTAGCGGGGGTAATGAGCAGTTCTTC. This sequence encodes CASSYSRTSGGNEQFF.

The chain joins TRBV4-1 to TRBJ2-7; TRBD2 aligns across 8 bases. CDR3 length: 15 amino acids. Germline values: CDR1 MGHRA, CDR2 YSYEKL. The junction had 6 bases not matched to a gene; V was cut back by 1 base and J by 4 bases. The chain's CDR3 is CASSQAEGGRYEQYF. The CDR3 region has the DNA TGCGCCAGCAGCCAAGCGGAGGGCGGGAGGTACGAGCAGTACTTC.

The chain has TRBV7-9 and TRBJ2-4; the match to TRBD2 covers 12 bases. There are 15 residues in the CDR3. The germline gives CDR1 SEHNR, CDR2 FQNEAQ (reference sequence). V dropped 6 bases and J dropped 4; count of bases not matched to a gene: 4. CDR3 sequence: CASSTSGGFKNIQYF. CDR3 bases: TGTGCCAGCAGTACTAGCGGGGGGTTTAAAAACATTCAGTACTTC.

The CDR3 DNA reads TGCGCCAGCAGCCTCCGACAGGGGGGAATGTACGAGCAGTACTTC. It encodes CASSLRQGGMYEQYF. V usage is TRBV5-1 and J usage is TRBJ2-5; 9 bases are shared with TRBD1. The end of the DNA fits TRBJ2-7 better, so the J call may be wrong. The germline V gene has CDR1 SGHRS and CDR2 YFSETQ. This CDR3 has 15 amino acids.

This clone came up once. The V and J genes are TRBV7-9 and TRBJ2-1; 7 bases align to TRBD1. The CDR3 totals 15 residues. Germline V lookup: CDR1 SEHNR, CDR2 FQNEAQ (reference sequence). The V segment lost 2 bases and the J segment 6 bases; nucleotides outside the gene matches: 7. The CDR3 loop is CASSLTTGEVNEQFF. CDR3 sequence (DNA): TGTGCCAGCAGCTTAACAACAGGGGAAGTCAATGAGCAGTTCTTC. Full variable domain (remainder filled in from reference TRBV7-9 and TRBJ2-1): DTGVSQNPRHKITKRGQNVTFRCDPISEHNRLYWYRQTLGQGPEFLTYFQNEAQLEKSRLLSDRFSAERPKGSFSTLEIQRTEQGDSAMYLCASSLTTGEVNEQFFGPGTRLTVL.

The chain has TRBV19 and TRBJ2-5; 8 bases agree with TRBD2. The germline gives CDR1 LNHDA, CDR2 SQIVND (reference sequence). This CDR3 is built from 15 residues. After removal of 3 bases from V and 5 bases from J, the junction contained 8 bases not matched to a gene. This CDR3 reads CASSILSGGWETQYF. Written as DNA, the CDR3 is TGTGCCAGTAGTATTCTCAGCGGGGGTTGGGAGACCCAGTACTTC. The full variable domain, with the rest looked up from reference TRBV19 and TRBJ2-5, is DGGITQSPKYLFRKEGQNVTLSCEQNLNHDAMYWYRQDPGQGLRLIYYSQIVNDFQKGDIAEGYSVSREKKESFPLTVTSAQKNPTAFYLCASSILSGGWETQYFGPGTRLLVL.